This TCR beta chain stems from a study of blood T cell repertoires in COVID-19. Looking at the study overall: The United States, Italy and Spain were the sources of the acute and convalescent COVID-19 samples. The analysed material was cDNA or gDNA that came from T cells, B-cell-depleted T cells, or PBMCs.

Germline lookup yields CDR1 SQVTM and CDR2 ANQGSEA. With 7 bases removed from V and 0 bases from J, the gap between germline ends came to 9 bases. This CDR3 has 12 residues. Original processing notes: From reference gene primer amplification, estimates of nucleated cell counts were derived. Some clones are missing from TCRdb's copy, which holds only in-frame ones; the method was immunoSEQ multiplex PCR. V, J and clone size reflect that table, while D and trimming were determined from the DNA. The repertoire has about 50,000 clones, 87% of them found once; the top ten carry less than 20%. This receptor was identified in a human donor in a cohort sampled during active COVID-19. The V and J genes are TRBV29-1 and TRBJ1-1; D possibly corresponds to TRBD1 (5 bases). The sample consisted of peripheral blood. As DNA, the CDR3 is TGCAGCGCTGGACACGTGAACACTGAAGCTTTCTTT. It is translated as CSAGHVNTEAFF.